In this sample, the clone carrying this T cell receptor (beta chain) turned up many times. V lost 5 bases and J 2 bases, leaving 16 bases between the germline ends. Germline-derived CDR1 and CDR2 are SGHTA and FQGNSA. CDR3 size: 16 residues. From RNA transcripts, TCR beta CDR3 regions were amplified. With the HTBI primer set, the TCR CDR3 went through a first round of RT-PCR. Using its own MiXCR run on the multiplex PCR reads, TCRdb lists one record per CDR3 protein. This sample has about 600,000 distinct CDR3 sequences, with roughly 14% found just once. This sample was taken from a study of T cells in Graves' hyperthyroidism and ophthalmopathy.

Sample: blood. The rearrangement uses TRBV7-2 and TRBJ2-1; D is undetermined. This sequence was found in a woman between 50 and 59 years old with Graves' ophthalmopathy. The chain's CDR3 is CASSPRSGSTYNEQFF. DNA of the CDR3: TGTGCCAGCAGCCCCCGTTCCGGTAGTACCTACAATGAGCAGTTCTTC.